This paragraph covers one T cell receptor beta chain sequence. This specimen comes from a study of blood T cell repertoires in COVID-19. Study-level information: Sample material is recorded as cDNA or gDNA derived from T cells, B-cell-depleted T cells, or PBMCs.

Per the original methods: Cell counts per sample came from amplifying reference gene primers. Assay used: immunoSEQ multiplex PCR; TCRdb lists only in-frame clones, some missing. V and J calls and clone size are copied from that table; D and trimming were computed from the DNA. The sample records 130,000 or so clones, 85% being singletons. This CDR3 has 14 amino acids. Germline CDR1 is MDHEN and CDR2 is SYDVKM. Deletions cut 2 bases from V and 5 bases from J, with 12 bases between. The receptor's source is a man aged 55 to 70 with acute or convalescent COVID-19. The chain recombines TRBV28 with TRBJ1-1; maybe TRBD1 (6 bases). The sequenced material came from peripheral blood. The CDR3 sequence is CASSLGGARTEAFF. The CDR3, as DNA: TGTGCCAGCAGTTTAGGGGGGGCACGGACTGAAGCTTTCTTT.